This T cell receptor (beta chain) originates from a study of T-cell memory formation after mild COVID-19. Study-level background: Across donors, TCR clusters were largely donor specific. Broader study findings: Later expanders leaned toward CD4+, whereas clones contracting from day 15 to 85 were balanced CD4/CD8.

MiXCR was run by TCRdb on the 5' RACE reads, yielding one entry per CDR3 protein. The sample holds 130,000 to 150,000 distinct CDR3 sequences; under 25% are singletons and the top ten take around 2.5%. CDR3 length: 14 amino acids. J lost 10 bases, V lost 8 bases, and 12 bases had no gene match. From germline, CDR1 is SGHTA and CDR2 FQGNSA. Regarding this clonotype: Its antigen is unidentified.

The sample consisted of PBMCs or a T cell subset sorted from them (not recorded which). This chain uses TRBV7-2 with TRBJ2-1; TRBD2 matches at 9 bases. The source is an adult woman who had mild COVID-19 (a few samples of this study predate the infection). Cell type and time point are not known. The CDR3 sequence: CASGRGGARCEQFF. Here the CDR3 DNA reads TGTGCCAGCGGGCGCGGGGGGGCCCGGTGCGAGCAGTTCTTC.